These 7 T cell receptor beta chains originate from one sample sequenced in a study of cytomegalovirus exposure and HLA in healthy donors. In the PCR, 60 Vbeta and 13 Jbeta primers were used. The table came from immunoSEQ multiplex PCR; TCRdb's copy has only in-frame clones and leaves some out. The repertoire has about 160,000 clones, around four fifths of them found once; the top ten carry approximately 1.5%. The sequencing input was PBMCs. The receptors were sampled from a male donor in good health and CMV-seronegative.

The table lists this clone with a few counts. The chain links TRBV7-6 to TRBJ1-2, with D possibly matching TRBD1 (6 bases). V dropped 4 bases and J dropped 4 bases, with 13 bases sitting between them. In germline, CDR1 is SGHVS, CDR2 FNYEAQ. The CDR3 sequence is 14 residues long. In DNA form, the CDR3 reads TGTGCCAGCAGCTCAGGGGAAGGTAGCTATGGCTACACCTTC. Encoded protein: CASSSGEGSYGYTF. Full variable domain (remainder filled in from reference TRBV7-6 and TRBJ1-2): GAGVSQSPRYKVTKRGQDVALRCDPISGHVSLYWYRQALGQGPEFLTYFNYEAQQDKSGLPNDRFSAERPEGSISTLTIQRTEQRDSAMYRCASSSGEGSYGYTFGSGTRLTVV.

In nucleotides, the CDR3 is TGCGCCAGCAGCTTCGGACAGGGCACAGATACGCAGTATTTT. Its translation is CASSFGQGTDTQYF. The V call is TRBV5-1, the J call TRBJ2-3, with 7 bases aligning to TRBD1. V shed 2 bases, J shed 1 base, and the junction held 1 base outside the gene matches. Germline V gene sequence: CDR1 SGHRS, CDR2 YFSETQ. The CDR3 loop spans 14 amino acids.

The J gene is TRBJ2-2, the V gene TRBV4-3; 10 bases fit TRBD2. The J segment lost 2 bases and the V segment lost 0 bases, leaving 18 bases of the junction unmatched. CDR3 length: 22 amino acids. The germline V gene has CDR1 LGHNA and CDR2 YSLEER. CDR3 DNA sequence: TGCGCCAGCAGCCAAGATTACGTCAGGAGCGGGAGGGTAGGAAAAAACACCGGGGAGCTGTTTTTT. The encoded protein is CASSQDYVRSGRVGKNTGELFF.

The V gene is TRBV28, the J gene TRBJ1-1, with a weak D call TRBD1 (6 bases). This CDR3 spans 13 amino acids. V shed 8 bases and J shed 2 bases, with 12 bases lying between them. Germline CDR1 is MDHEN and CDR2 is SYDVKM. CDR3 amino acids: CASGGQINTEAFF. The CDR3, as DNA: TGTGCCAGCGGAGGACAGATCAACACTGAAGCTTTCTTT.

The chain links TRBV7-9 to TRBJ2-3; D is undetermined. This CDR3 region has 14 residues. V dropped 8 bases and J dropped 3 bases, with 15 bases sitting between them. Per germline, CDR1 SEHNR and CDR2 FQNEAQ (reference sequence). The CDR3 region is CASQNPARTDTQYF. The CDR3 nucleotides are TGTGCCAGCCAAAACCCGGCCAGGACAGATACGCAGTATTTT.

The chain is built from TRBV15 and TRBJ2-6; D call uncertain. This CDR3 region has 15 residues. The V and J ends lost 6 bases and 0 bases respectively, with 9 bases between them. Germline V gene lookup returns CDR1 LNHNV and CDR2 YYDKDF (reference sequence). The CDR3 nucleotides are TGTGCCACCAGTCCAGGCAGCTCTGGGGCCAACGTCCTGACTTTC. It translates to CATSPGSSGANVLTF.

This clone occurred a few times. The chain combines TRBV7-2 with TRBJ2-1, with TRBD1 matching 7 bases. CDR1 is SGHTA, CDR2 FQGNSA, per germline. The length of the CDR3 is 15 residues. V shed 5 bases and J 5 bases; nucleotides not matched to a gene: 9. In DNA, the CDR3 is TGTGCCAGCAGCCGACCTGGGACAGCAAACAATGAGCAGTTCTTC. Its protein is CASSRPGTANNEQFF.